A selection of T cell receptor beta chains follows, all from one sample in a study of control samples from healthy donors and cancer patients. TCRdb's copy holds only in-frame clones and misses some; the assay was immunoSEQ multiplex PCR. The sample holds under 15,000 clones, around 94% seen once. The sequenced material came from PBMCs. These receptors were taken from an elderly man with lung cancer. CDR3s include the opening cysteine and the closing phenylalanine or tryptophan. A D gene is named only where the DNA matches it firmly. A row's size may be missing; if present it is once, few, many or a size class.

size	V	D	J	DNA	CDR3
-	TRBV6-2/TRBV6-3	-	TRBJ1-5	TGTGCCAGCAGTGGGACGGGTCCCAATCAGCCCCAGCATTTT	CASSGTGPNQPQHF
few	TRBV5-1	TRBD1	TRBJ1-2	TGCGCCAGCGCTATTCAGGGGGCAGGGGCTAACTATGGCTACACCTTC	CASAIQGAGANYGYTF
-	TRBV9	-	TRBJ1-2	TGTGCCAGCAGCGTAGTTAGGGACTGGGGAGGCTACACCTTC	CASSVVRDWGGYTF
-	TRBV9	-	TRBJ1-2	TGTGCCAGCAGCGTAGGACAGGAGGCTTATGGCTACACCTTC	CASSVGQEAYGYTF
-	TRBV9	-	TRBJ1-5	TGTGCCAGCAGCCCCCAAGGGACCACCGATCAGCCCCAGCATTTT	CASSPQGTTDQPQHF
-	TRBV15	-	TRBJ2-7	TGTGCCACCAGTCCCCGCCGGACCTACGAGCAGTACTTC	CATSPRRTYEQYF
-	TRBV9	-	TRBJ1-1	TGTGCCAGCAGCCCCCCCCGGGGACGGAACACTGAAGCTTTCTTT	CASSPPRGRNTEAFF
-	TRBV5-1	-	TRBJ1-3	TGCGCCAGCAGCTTAGGCTCTGGAAACACCATATATTTT	CASSLGSGNTIYF
-	TRBV9	-	TRBJ1-1	TGTGCCAGCAGCAGAGGGGCTGAAGCTTTCTTT	CASSRGAEAFF
once	TRBV5-1	TRBD1	TRBJ1-5	TGCGCCAGCGCTGCCGATCCGGGACAGGGAGGTAGTCAGCCCCAGCATTTT	CASAADPGQGGSQPQHF
-	TRBV19	-	TRBJ1-2	TGTGCCAGTAGCCAGCAATGGCCGGGTGGCTACACCTTC	CASSQQWPGGYTF
-	TRBV6-1	-	TRBJ1-1	TGTGCCAGCAGTGAATCCCCCGGGACTGAAGCTTTCTTT	CASSESPGTEAFF
-	TRBV3-1/TRBV3-2	-	TRBJ2-7	TGTGCCAGCAGCCTGACTAGATCCCGGGACCTCTACGAGCAGTACTTC	CASSLTRSRDLYEQYF
-	TRBV2	-	TRBJ1-3	TGTGCCAGCAGTGAGGAGACTGGAAACACCATATATTTT	CASSEETGNTIYF
-	TRBV7-9	TRBD1	TRBJ1-2	TGTGCCAGCAGCTCCAAAACACCGAGACAGGGAAACCGCTACACCTTC	CASSSKTPRQGNRYTF
-	TRBV5-1	-	TRBJ1-1	TGCGCCAGCATAGACAGGTCGGGGAACACTGAAGCTTTCTTT	CASIDRSGNTEAFF
-	TRBV6-1	-	TRBJ2-2	TGTGCCAGCAGTGAAGTGGGAGAAACGGGTAGGGGGGAGCTGTTTTTT	CASSEVGETGRGELFF
-	TRBV4-1	TRBD2	TRBJ2-1	TGCGCCAGCAGCCAAGGAACGGGGCGGGGGTCGTGGAATGAGCAGTTCTTC	CASSQGTGRGSWNEQFF
-	TRBV5-1	TRBD1	TRBJ1-5	TGCGCCAGCAGTCGGGACAGCAGCAATCAGCCCCAGCATTTT	CASSRDSSNQPQHF
-	TRBV3-1/TRBV3-2	TRBD1	TRBJ2-1	TGTGCCAGCAGCCATGGACAGGGATACAATGAGCAGTTCTTC	CASSHGQGYNEQFF
-	TRBV5-1	TRBD1	TRBJ1-4	TGCGCCAGCAGCTTGGCCGGGACAGTGGAGGAAAAACTGTTTTTT	CASSLAGTVEEKLFF
-	TRBV18	TRBD2	TRBJ2-5	TGTGCCAGCTCACCACCAACCGGGGGGAAAGAGACCCAGTACTTC	CASSPPTGGKETQYF
-	TRBV4-1	TRBD2	TRBJ2-1	TGCGCCAGCAGCCAAGGGCGACTAGCGGGGGGGCAGAGCATTGAGCAGTTCTTC	CASSQGRLAGGQSIEQFF
-	TRBV10-3	TRBD1	TRBJ1-1	TGTGCCATCAGTGGTAGCAGGGGGCCAATGAACACTGAAGCTTTCTTT	CAISGSRGPMNTEAFF
-	TRBV19	TRBD1	TRBJ1-4	TGTGCCAGTAGTATTTTGGGGACAGGGAATGAAAAACTGTTTTTT	CASSILGTGNEKLFF
-	TRBV6-5	-	TRBJ2-2	TGTGCCAGCAACCGGGGGAGGAGGAACACCGGGGAGCTGTTTTTT	CASNRGRRNTGELFF
once	TRBV11-2	TRBD1	TRBJ2-2	TGTGCCAGCATCAAAAAGACAGGGGGGACCGGGGAGCTGTTTTTT	CASIKKTGGTGELFF
-	TRBV10-1	-	TRBJ1-5	TGCGCCAGCAGTGAGGGGGGAAATTATCAGCCCCAGCATTTT	CASSEGGNYQPQHF
-	TRBV7-8	-	TRBJ1-2	TGTGCCAGCAGCTTAGCGGGGGGGCGAAAGGGAAGCTATGGCTACACCTTC	CASSLAGGRKGSYGYTF
once	TRBV5-6	-	TRBJ1-5	TGTGCCAGCAGCTTTCTAGGTTCCTATAGCAATCAGCCCCAGCATTTT	CASSFLGSYSNQPQHF
-	TRBV5-4	TRBD1	TRBJ2-5	TGTGCCAGCAGTTCCACAGGGGAAGAGACCCAGTACTTC	CASSSTGEETQYF
-	TRBV29-1	-	TRBJ1-1	TGCAGCGTTTACCGGGCCTGGGCTTTCTTT	CSVYRAWAFF
-	TRBV5-1	-	TRBJ2-5	TGCGCCAGCAGCTTGGCCGGGACACCCCAAGAGACCCAGTACTTC	CASSLAGTPQETQYF
-	TRBV5-1	-	TRBJ2-3	TGCGCCAGCAGCTTGGGCATAAGACCCAGCACAGATACGCAGTATTTT	CASSLGIRPSTDTQYF
-	TRBV10-1	TRBD1	TRBJ1-1	TGCGCCAGCAGTGAGTCGGGATTCGGGACAGGGGGAGAAGCTTTCTTT	CASSESGFGTGGEAFF
-	TRBV18	-	TRBJ1-3	TGTGCCAGCTCACCAATGGCGGTCTCTGGAAACACCATATATTTT	CASSPMAVSGNTIYF
-	TRBV5-1	-	TRBJ2-7	TGCGCCAGCAGCCGGGGCACCCATCGGGACGAGCAGTACTTC	CASSRGTHRDEQYF
-	TRBV12-3/TRBV12-4	-	TRBJ2-5	TGTGCCAGCAGTAGACAGGGCGGGGGGACCCAGTACTTC	CASSRQGGGTQYF
-	TRBV19	TRBD1	TRBJ1-1	TGTGCCAGTAGTATCCTCCCGACAGGGGGCAATACTGAAGCTTTCTTT	CASSILPTGGNTEAFF
-	TRBV5-6	TRBD1	TRBJ1-5	TGTGCCAGCAGCTTGTGGGTTGGGACAGGGCCTTTGCCCCAGCATTTT	CASSLWVGTGPLPQHF
-	TRBV7-9	TRBD1	TRBJ1-2	TGTGCCAGCAGTCGACAGGGGGCGCCTGGCTACACCTTC	CASSRQGAPGYTF
-	TRBV7-2	-	TRBJ1-5	TGTGCCAGCAGCTTCACTGGGGGCATTCAGCCCCAGCATTTT	CASSFTGGIQPQHF
-	TRBV5-1	-	TRBJ1-2	TGCGCTAGCAGCTTGCCGACGGTGAACTATGGCTACACCTTC	CASSLPTVNYGYTF